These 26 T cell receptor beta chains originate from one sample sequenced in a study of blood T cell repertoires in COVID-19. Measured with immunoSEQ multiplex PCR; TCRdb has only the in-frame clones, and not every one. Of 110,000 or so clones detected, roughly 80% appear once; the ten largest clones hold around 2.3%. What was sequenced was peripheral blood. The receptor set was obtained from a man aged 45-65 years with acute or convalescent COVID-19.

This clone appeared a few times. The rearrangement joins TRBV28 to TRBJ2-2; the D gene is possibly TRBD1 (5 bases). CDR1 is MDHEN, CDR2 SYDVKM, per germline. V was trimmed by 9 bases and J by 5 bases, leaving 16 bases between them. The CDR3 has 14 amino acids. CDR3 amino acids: CASSGPVGTGELFF. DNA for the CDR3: TGTGCCAGTTCAGGGCCAGTGGGAACCGGGGAGCTGTTTTTT.

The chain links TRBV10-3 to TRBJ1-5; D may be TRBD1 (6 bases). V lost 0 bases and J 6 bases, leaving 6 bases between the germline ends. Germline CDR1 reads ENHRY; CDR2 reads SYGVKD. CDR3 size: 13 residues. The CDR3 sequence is CAISESQGQPQHF. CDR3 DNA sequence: TGTGCCATCAGTGAGTCACAGGGTCAGCCCCAGCATTTT.

The CDR3, as DNA: TGCGCCAGCAGCTTGGGACAGGGAGTGGGAGAGACCCAGTACTTC. This sequence encodes CASSLGQGVGETQYF. The chain uses TRBV5-1 and TRBJ2-5; 7 nucleotides align to TRBD1. Germline trimming cut 0 bases from V and 4 bases from J; bases unmatched to any gene: 6. The CDR3 spans 15 residues. Germline CDR1 reads SGHRS; CDR2 reads YFSETQ.

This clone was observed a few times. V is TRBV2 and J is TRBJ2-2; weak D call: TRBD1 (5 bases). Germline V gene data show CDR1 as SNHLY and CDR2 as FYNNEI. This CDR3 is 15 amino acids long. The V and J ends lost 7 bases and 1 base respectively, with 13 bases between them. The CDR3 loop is CASIPDIQNTGELFF. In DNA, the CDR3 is TGTGCCAGCATCCCGGACATCCAGAACACCGGGGAGCTGTTTTTT. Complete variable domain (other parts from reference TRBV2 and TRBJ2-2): EPEVTQTPSHQVTQMGQEVILRCVPISNHLYFYWYRQILGQKVEFLVSFYNNEISEKSEIFDDQFSVERPDGSNFTLKIRSTKLEDSAMYFCASIPDIQNTGELFFGEGSRLTVL.

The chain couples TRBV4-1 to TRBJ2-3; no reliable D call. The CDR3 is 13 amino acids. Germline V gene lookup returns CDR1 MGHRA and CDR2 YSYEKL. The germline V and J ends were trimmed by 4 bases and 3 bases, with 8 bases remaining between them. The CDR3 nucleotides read TGCGCCAGCAGCCCAGTCCAGACAGATACGCAGTATTTT. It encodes CASSPVQTDTQYF.

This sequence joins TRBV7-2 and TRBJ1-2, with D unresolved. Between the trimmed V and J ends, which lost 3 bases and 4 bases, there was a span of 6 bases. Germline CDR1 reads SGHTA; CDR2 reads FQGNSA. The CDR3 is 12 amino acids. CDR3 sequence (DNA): TGTGCCAGCAGCTTTTCCGGCTATGGCTACACCTTC. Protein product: CASSFSGYGYTF.

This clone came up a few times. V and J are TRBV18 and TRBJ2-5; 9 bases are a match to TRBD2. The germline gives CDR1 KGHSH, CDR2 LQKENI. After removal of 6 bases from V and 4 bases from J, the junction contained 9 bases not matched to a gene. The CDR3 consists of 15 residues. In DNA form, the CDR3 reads TGTGCCAGCTCTCCGCGGGGGGGAGTTGGAGAGACCCAGTACTTC. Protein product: CASSPRGGVGETQYF.

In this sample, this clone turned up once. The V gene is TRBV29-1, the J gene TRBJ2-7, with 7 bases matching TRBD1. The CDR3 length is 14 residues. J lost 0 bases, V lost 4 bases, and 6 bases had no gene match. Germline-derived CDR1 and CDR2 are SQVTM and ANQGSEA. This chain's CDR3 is CSVVRTGSSYEQYF. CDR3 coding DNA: TGCAGCGTTGTCCGGACAGGCAGCTCCTACGAGCAGTACTTC.

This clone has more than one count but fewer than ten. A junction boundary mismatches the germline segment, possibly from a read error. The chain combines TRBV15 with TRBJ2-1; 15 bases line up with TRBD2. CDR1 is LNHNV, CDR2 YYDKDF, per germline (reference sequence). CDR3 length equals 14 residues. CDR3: CATSRGTSGRVMVF. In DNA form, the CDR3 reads TGTGCCACCAGCAGAGGGACTAGCGGGAGGGTCATGGTCTTC.

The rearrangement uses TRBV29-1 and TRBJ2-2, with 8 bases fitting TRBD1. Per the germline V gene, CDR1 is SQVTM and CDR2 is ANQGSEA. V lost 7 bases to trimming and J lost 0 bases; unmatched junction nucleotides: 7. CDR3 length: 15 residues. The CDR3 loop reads CSAHAQGANTGELFF. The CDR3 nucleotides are TGCAGCGCCCACGCACAGGGGGCGAACACCGGGGAGCTGTTTTTT.

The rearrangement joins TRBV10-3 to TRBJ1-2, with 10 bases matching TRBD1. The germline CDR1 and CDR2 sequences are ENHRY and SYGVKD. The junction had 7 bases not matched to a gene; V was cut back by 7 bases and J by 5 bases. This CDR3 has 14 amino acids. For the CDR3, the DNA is TGTGCCATCACGGCGACAGGGGGCGAATATGGCTACACCTTC. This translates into CAITATGGEYGYTF.

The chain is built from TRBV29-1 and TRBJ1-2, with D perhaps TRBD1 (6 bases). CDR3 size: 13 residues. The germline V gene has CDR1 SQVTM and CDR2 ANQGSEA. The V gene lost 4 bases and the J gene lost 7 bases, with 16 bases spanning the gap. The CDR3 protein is CSVGQRGRVGYTF. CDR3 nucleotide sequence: TGCAGCGTTGGCCAGCGGGGGCGCGTTGGCTACACCTTC. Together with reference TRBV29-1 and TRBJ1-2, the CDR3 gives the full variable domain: SAVISQKPSRDICQRGTSLTIQCQVDSQVTMMFWYRQQPGQSLTLIATANQGSEATYESGFVIDKFPISRPNLTFSTLTVSNMSPEDSSIYLCSVGQRGRVGYTFGSGTRLTVV.

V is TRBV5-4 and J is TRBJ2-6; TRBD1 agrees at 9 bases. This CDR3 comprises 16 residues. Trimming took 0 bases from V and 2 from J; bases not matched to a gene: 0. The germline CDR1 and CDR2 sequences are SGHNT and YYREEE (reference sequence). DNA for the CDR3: TGTGCCAGCAGCTTGGGACAGGGGGCTGGGGCCAACGTCCTGACTTTC. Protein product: CASSLGQGAGANVLTF.

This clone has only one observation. In DNA form, the CDR3 reads TGTGCCAGCAGCCGTAGAAGGGACAGAATGGTCAATGAAAAACTGTTTTTT. Translating gives CASSRRRDRMVNEKLFF. The chain combines TRBV7-3 with TRBJ1-4; 7 bases map to TRBD1. V shed 5 bases, J shed 5 bases, and the junction held 14 bases outside the gene matches. CDR1 and CDR2 from the germline V gene are SGHTA and FQGTGA. This CDR3 has 17 residues.

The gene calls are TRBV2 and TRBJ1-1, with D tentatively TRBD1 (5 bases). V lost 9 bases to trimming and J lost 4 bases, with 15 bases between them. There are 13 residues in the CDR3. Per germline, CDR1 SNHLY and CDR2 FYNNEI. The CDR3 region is CASYRFLSTEAFF. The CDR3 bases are TGTGCCAGTTACAGGTTTTTGAGCACTGAAGCTTTCTTT.

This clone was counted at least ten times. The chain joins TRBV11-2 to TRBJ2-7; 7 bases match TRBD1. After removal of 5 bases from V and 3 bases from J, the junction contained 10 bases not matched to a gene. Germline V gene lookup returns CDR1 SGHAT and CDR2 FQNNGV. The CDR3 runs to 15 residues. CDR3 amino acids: CASSNSGTANYEQYF. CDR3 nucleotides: TGTGCCAGCAGCAACTCAGGGACAGCGAACTACGAGCAGTACTTC.

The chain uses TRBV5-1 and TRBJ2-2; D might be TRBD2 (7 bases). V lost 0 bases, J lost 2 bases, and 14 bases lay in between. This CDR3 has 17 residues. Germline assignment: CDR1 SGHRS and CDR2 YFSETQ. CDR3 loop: CASSLDGGGLNTGELFF. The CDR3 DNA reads TGCGCCAGCAGCTTGGACGGCGGGGGCCTAAACACCGGGGAGCTGTTTTTT.

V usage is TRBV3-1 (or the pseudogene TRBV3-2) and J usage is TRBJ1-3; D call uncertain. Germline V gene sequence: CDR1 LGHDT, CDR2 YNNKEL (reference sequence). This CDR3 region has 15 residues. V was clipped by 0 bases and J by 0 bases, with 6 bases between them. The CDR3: CASSQDAGSGNTIYF. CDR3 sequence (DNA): TGTGCCAGCAGCCAAGACGCCGGCTCTGGAAACACCATATATTTT.

CDR3 in amino acids: CASSVTSGGTYEQYF. CDR3 in DNA: TGTGCCAGCAGCGTAACTAGCGGGGGGACCTACGAGCAGTACTTC. The chain recombines TRBV9 with TRBJ2-7, with 12 bases matching TRBD2. There are 15 residues in the CDR3. V dropped 1 base and J dropped 2; count of bases not matched to a gene: 1. The germline gives CDR1 SGDLS, CDR2 YYNGEE.

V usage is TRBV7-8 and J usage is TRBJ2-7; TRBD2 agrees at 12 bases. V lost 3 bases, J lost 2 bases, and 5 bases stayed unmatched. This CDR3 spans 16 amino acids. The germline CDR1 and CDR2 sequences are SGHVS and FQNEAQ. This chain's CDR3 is CASSFRLAGEAYEQYF. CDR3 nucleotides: TGTGCCAGCAGCTTTCGACTAGCGGGAGAAGCCTACGAGCAGTACTTC.

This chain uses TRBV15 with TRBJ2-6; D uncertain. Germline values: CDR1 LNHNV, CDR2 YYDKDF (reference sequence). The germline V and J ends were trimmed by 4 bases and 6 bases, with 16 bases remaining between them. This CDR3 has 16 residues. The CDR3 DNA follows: TGTGCCACCAGCACTAGAGCGACCGCTGAGGCCAACGTCCTGACTTTC. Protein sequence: CATSTRATAEANVLTF.

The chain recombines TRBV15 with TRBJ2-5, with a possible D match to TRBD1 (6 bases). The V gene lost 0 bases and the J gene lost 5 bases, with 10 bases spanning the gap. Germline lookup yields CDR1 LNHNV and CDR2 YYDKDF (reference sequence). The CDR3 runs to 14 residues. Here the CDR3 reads CATSRDRGGETQYF. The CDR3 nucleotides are TGTGCCACCAGCAGAGACAGGGGTGGCGAGACCCAGTACTTC.

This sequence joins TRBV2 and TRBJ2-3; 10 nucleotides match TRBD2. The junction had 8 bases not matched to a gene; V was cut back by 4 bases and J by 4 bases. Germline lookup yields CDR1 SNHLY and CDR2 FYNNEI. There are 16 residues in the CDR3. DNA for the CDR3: TGTGCCAGCAGTGCCCAGCGGGGGGGCCTGGCAGATACGCAGTATTTT. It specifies CASSAQRGGLADTQYF.

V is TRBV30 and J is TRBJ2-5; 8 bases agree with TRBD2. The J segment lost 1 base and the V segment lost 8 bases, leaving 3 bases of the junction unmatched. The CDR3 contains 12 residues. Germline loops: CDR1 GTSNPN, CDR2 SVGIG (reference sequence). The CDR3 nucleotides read TGTGCCGGTAGCGGGGCCCAAGAGACCCAGTACTTC. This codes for CAGSGAQETQYF.

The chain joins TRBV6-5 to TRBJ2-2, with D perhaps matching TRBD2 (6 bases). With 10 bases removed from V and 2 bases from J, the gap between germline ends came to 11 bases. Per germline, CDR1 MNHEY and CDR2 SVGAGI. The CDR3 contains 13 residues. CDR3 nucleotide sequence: TGTGCCACCTGGACTATTAACACCGGGGAGCTGTTTTTT. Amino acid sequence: CATWTINTGELFF.

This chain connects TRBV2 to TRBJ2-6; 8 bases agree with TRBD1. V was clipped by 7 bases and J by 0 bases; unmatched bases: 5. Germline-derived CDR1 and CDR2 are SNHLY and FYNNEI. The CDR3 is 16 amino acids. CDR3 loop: CASTRQGSSGANVLTF. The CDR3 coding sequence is TGTGCCAGCACTAGACAGGGGTCCTCTGGGGCCAACGTCCTGACTTTC.